This TCR beta chain was captured by sequencing in a study of blood T cell repertoires in COVID-19. Clones were read by immunoSEQ multiplex PCR, and TCRdb kept only the in-frame ones, dropping some. The sample shows 95,000 to 120,000 clones, 70% to 85% of them seen only once. Sequenced: peripheral blood. This receptor was identified in a woman in her 40s with acute or convalescent COVID-19.

The CDR3 loop reads CASSVGPTGYFYEQYF. CDR3 DNA sequence: TGTGCCAGCAGCGTAGGTCCCACAGGATACTTCTACGAGCAGTACTTC. The chain combines TRBV9 with TRBJ2-7, with D possibly being TRBD1 (5 bases). This CDR3 region has 16 residues. Per the germline V gene, CDR1 is SGDLS and CDR2 is YYNGEE. The V end was cut by 0 bases, the J end by 3 bases, with 16 bases between.